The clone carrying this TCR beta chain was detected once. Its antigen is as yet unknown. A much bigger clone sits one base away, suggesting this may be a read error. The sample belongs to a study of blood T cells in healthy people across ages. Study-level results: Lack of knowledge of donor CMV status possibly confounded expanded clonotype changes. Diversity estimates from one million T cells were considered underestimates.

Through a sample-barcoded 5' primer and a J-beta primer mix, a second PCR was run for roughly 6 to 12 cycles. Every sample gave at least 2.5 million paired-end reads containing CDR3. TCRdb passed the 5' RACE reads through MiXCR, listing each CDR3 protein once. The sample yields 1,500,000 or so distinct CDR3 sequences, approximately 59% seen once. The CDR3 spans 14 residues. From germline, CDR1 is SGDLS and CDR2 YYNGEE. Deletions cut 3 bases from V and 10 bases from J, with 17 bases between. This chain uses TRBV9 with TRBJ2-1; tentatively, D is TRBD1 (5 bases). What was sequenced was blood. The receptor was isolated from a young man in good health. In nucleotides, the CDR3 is TGTGCCAGCAGCGAAGGACATTTTACTTACGAGCAGTTCTTC. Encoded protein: CASSEGHFTYEQFF.